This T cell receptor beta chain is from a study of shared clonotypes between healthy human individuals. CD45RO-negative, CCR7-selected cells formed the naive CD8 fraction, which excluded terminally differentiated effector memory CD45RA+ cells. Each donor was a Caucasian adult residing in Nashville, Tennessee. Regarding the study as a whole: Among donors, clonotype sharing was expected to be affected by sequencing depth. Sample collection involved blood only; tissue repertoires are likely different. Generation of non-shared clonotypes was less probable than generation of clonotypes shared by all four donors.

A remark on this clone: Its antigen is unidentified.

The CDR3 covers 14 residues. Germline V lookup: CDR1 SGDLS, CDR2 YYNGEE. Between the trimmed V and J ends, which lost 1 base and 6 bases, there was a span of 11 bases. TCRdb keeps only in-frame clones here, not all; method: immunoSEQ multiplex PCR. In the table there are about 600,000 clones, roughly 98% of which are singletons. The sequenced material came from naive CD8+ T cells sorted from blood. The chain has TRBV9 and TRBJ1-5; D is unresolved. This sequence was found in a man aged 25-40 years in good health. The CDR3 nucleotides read TGTGCCAGCAGCGTATCCCAAGATGGTCAGCCCCAGCATTTT. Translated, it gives CASSVSQDGQPQHF.